These 26 T cell receptor beta chains were all obtained from the same sample, sequenced in a study of T cell changes during pregnancy in multiple sclerosis. Generated by immunoSEQ multiplex PCR, the TCRdb table keeps only in-frame clones and is missing some. The sample shows approximately 100,000 clones, approximately 92% of them seen only once. This sample comprised peripheral blood, obtained in the first trimester of pregnancy. Source of these receptors: a female donor with multiple sclerosis, enrolled in a pregnancy study.

The chain joins TRBV18 to TRBJ2-5, with no clear D. Trimming cost V 2 bases and J 4 bases, with 5 bases left between them. The germline V gene has CDR1 KGHSH and CDR2 LQKENI. The CDR3 runs 12 residues. For the CDR3, the DNA is TGTGCCAGCTCACCAAACAGAGAGACCCAGTACTTC. Protein: CASSPNRETQYF.

V and J are TRBV4-1 and TRBJ1-5; no clear D. V was shortened by 4 bases and J by 8 bases, with 12 bases between the two germline ends. The CDR3 has 13 amino acids. Germline CDR1 reads MGHRA; CDR2 reads YSYEKL. CDR3 residues: CASSLSLLEPQHF. The DNA of the CDR3 is TGCGCCAGCAGCCTAAGCCTCTTGGAGCCCCAGCATTTT.

This chain connects TRBV6-1 to TRBJ1-6; the D is unclear. The V end lost 2 bases, the J end lost 9 bases, and 14 bases lay between the germline ends. This CDR3 region has 15 residues. Germline V gene lookup returns CDR1 MNHNS and CDR2 SASEGT. CDR3 residues: CASSESRPFGSPLHF. CDR3 DNA: TGTGCCAGCAGTGAATCTAGACCATTCGGTTCACCCCTCCACTTT.

The genes are TRBV27 and TRBJ2-7, with D unresolved. V was shortened by 2 bases and J by 3 bases, with 8 bases between the two germline ends. The CDR3 extends over 13 amino acids. CDR1 is MNHEY and CDR2 is SMNVEV in the germline V gene (reference sequence). Written as DNA, the CDR3 is TGTGCCAGCAGTTTACAGATAAGCTACGAGCAGTACTTC. This sequence encodes CASSLQISYEQYF.

The chain combines TRBV11-2 with TRBJ2-3, with 8 bases matching TRBD1. The V segment lost 1 base and the J segment 11 bases; nucleotides outside the gene matches: 14. The CDR3 spans 16 residues. Germline assignment: CDR1 SGHAT and CDR2 FQNNGV. In nucleotides, the CDR3 is TGTGCCAGCAGCTTAGGGGTCGGGACAGGTCCCTTACAGCAGTATTTT. This sequence encodes CASSLGVGTGPLQQYF.

The V and J genes are TRBV19 and TRBJ1-4, with unresolved D. Trimming took 1 base from V and 1 from J, leaving 7 bases between them. CDR1 and CDR2 (germline): LNHDA, SQIVND (reference sequence). The CDR3 has 15 amino acids. As DNA, the CDR3 is TGTGCCAGTAGTATAGGACCGGGAACTAATGAAAAACTGTTTTTT. Residues: CASSIGPGTNEKLFF.

This chain uses TRBV7-8 with TRBJ2-1; TRBD2 agrees at 12 bases. The CDR3 has 20 residues. The germline gives CDR1 SGHVS, CDR2 FQNEAQ. Trimming cost V 3 bases and J 0 bases; bases outside gene matches: 12. CDR3 region: CASSFRRLAGGKSSYNEQFF. CDR3 in DNA: TGTGCCAGCAGCTTCAGGCGTCTAGCGGGGGGGAAAAGCTCCTACAATGAGCAGTTCTTC.

The chain combines TRBV15 with TRBJ1-2; D might be TRBD1 (5 bases). The CDR3 covers 15 residues. Germline lookup yields CDR1 LNHNV and CDR2 YYDKDF (reference sequence). V was pared by 0 bases and J by 8 bases, with 16 bases between. CDR3 sequence (DNA): TGTGCCACCAGCAGAGATAGCAGGGTTGTTGAAGGCTACACCTTC. Protein sequence: CATSRDSRVVEGYTF.

The CDR3 DNA reads as TGTGCCAGCAGCCCGGACTTTGCAGATACGCAGTATTTT. It translates to CASSPDFADTQYF. The chain employs TRBV5-6 and TRBJ2-3; TRBD2 is a possible D gene (5 bases). This CDR3 contains 13 residues. CDR1 SGHDT and CDR2 YYEEEE come from the germline V gene. V was shortened by 4 bases and J by 4 bases, with 10 bases between the two germline ends.

The chain carries TRBV5-1 and TRBJ2-5, with unresolved D. V was cut by 1 base and J by 3 bases, with 7 bases left in between. CDR1 and CDR2 (germline): SGHRS, YFSETQ. The CDR3 runs 13 residues. CDR3 coding DNA: TGCGCCAGCAGCTTGTTGGCGGAAGAGACCCAGTACTTC. Amino acids: CASSLLAEETQYF. Based on the CDR3 plus reference TRBV5-1 and TRBJ2-5, the full variable domain is KAGVTQTPRYLIKTRGQQVTLSCSPISGHRSVSWYQQTPGQGLQFLFEYFSETQRNKGNFPGRFSGRQFSNSRSEMNVSTLELGDSALYLCASSLLAEETQYFGPGTRLLVL.

J is TRBJ2-1 and V is TRBV4-2; D possibly corresponds to TRBD2 (6 bases). V gave up 3 bases and J gave up 5 bases, with 11 bases separating them. CDR3 length: 14 residues. The V gene's germline CDR1 is LGHNA and CDR2 YNFKEQ. The CDR3 here is CASSHPGVNNEQFF. In nucleotides, the CDR3 is TGTGCCAGCAGCCACCCGGGGGTAAACAATGAGCAGTTCTTC.

To note about this clone: A junction end diverges from the germline sequence, so it may reflect a read error. The genes are TRBV7-7 and TRBJ2-2, with a weak D call TRBD2 (7 bases). The CDR3 is 15 amino acids. Germline CDR1 and CDR2: SSHAT and FNYEAQ (reference sequence). The CDR3 DNA reads TGTGCTAGCAGCTTGGGGGGGCCCGAAACCGGGGAGCTGTTTTTT. This encodes CASSLGGPETGELFF.

This chain uses TRBV10-3 with TRBJ1-2; 8 nucleotides agree with TRBD1. The CDR3 contains 16 residues. Germline V gene lookup returns CDR1 ENHRY and CDR2 SYGVKD. J was trimmed by 8 bases and V by 2 bases; bases with no gene match: 13. CDR3 in amino acids: CAISETSTGGPKGYTF. The CDR3 DNA follows: TGTGCCATCAGTGAGACGTCAACAGGGGGTCCGAAGGGCTACACCTTC.

This chain uses TRBV25-1 with TRBJ1-2, with D possibly matching TRBD1 (5 bases). Trimming removed 3 bases at V and 6 bases at J, with 17 bases between. The CDR3 totals 15 residues. Germline CDR1 reads MGHDK; CDR2 reads SYGVNS. The CDR3 sequence is CASSDYSGTRDGYTF. CDR3 bases: TGTGCCAGCAGTGACTACTCCGGGACTAGAGATGGCTACACCTTC.

V usage is TRBV6-1 and J usage is TRBJ2-5, with TRBD2 matching over 9 bases. Germline V CDR1 and CDR2: MNHNS, SASEGT. V lost 4 bases, J lost 4 bases, and 10 bases stayed unmatched. The CDR3 contains 16 residues. CDR3 sequence reads: CASSAPPEAGGETQYF. CDR3 DNA sequence: TGTGCCAGCAGTGCCCCTCCAGAAGCGGGGGGAGAGACCCAGTACTTC.

This rearrangement joins TRBV1 to TRBJ2-7; the D segment call TRBD2 is taken from the table without a DNA check. TRBV1 is noted as a pseudogene. CDR3 size: 14 residues. The CDR3 region is CTSSFLAGAYEQYF. In DNA, the CDR3 is TGCACCAGCAGCTTTCTAGCGGGGGCCTACGAGCAGTACTTC.

The DNA of the CDR3 is TGTGCCAGCAGCCAAATGGCGGGGGGTTACGAGCAGTACTTC. Protein sequence: CASSQMAGGYEQYF. The chain recombines TRBV4-2 with TRBJ2-7; 8 bases align to TRBD2. The V gene end was trimmed by 2 bases and the J gene end by 4 bases; junction bases not matched to a gene: 4. The CDR3 loop spans 14 amino acids. The germline CDR1 and CDR2 sequences are LGHNA and YNFKEQ.

This rearrangement joins TRBV6-5 to TRBJ1-1; D gene ambiguous. The germline CDR1 and CDR2 sequences are MNHEY and SVGAGI. V was pared by 0 bases and J by 4 bases, with 15 bases between. The CDR3 loop spans 16 amino acids. For the CDR3, the DNA is TGTGCCAGCAGTTACTCGGAGGAGGCCCCGGGCACTGAAGCTTTCTTT. It specifies CASSYSEEAPGTEAFF.

This clone was observed once. The chain joins TRBV27 to TRBJ2-3, with 10 positions matching TRBD2. Looked up from germline, CDR1 is MNHEY and CDR2 is SMNVEV (reference sequence). V dropped 6 bases and J dropped 4; count of bases not matched to a gene: 7. CDR3 size: 15 residues. The CDR3 protein is CASSRLAGGADTQYF. The CDR3 DNA follows: TGTGCCAGCAGCCGATTAGCGGGGGGTGCAGATACGCAGTATTTT.

The chain is built from TRBV9 and TRBJ2-7, with a weak D call TRBD2 (5 bases). The CDR3 is made up of 14 amino acids. Germline-derived CDR1 and CDR2 are SGDLS and YYNGEE. Trimming removed 4 bases from V and 3 bases from J, with 14 bases in between. Here the CDR3 DNA reads TGTGCCAGCAGCCCCTGGATGGGGAGCTACGAGCAGTACTTC. Translating gives CASSPWMGSYEQYF.

V usage is TRBV10-2 and J usage is TRBJ1-2; 7 nucleotides match TRBD1. Germline V gives CDR1 WSHSY, CDR2 SAAADI. The CDR3 length is 12 residues. V lost 5 bases to trimming and J lost 5 bases; unmatched junction nucleotides: 2. This CDR3 is CASSQGQYGYTF. In DNA, the CDR3 is TGCGCCAGCAGTCAGGGACAGTATGGCTACACCTTC.

The chain uses TRBV2 and TRBJ1-1; 7 bases map to TRBD1. CDR3 length: 13 amino acids. Unmatched junction bases numbered 16, after V lost 10 bases and J lost 11 bases. Germline V CDR1 and CDR2: SNHLY, FYNNEI. CDR3 DNA sequence: TGTGCCACCACAAACAGGGGCCCCGACCGGGCTTTCTTT. Translating gives CATTNRGPDRAFF.

The J gene is TRBJ1-2, the V gene TRBV19; no firm D call. CDR1 LNHDA and CDR2 SQIVND come from the germline V gene (reference sequence). V lost 5 bases to trimming and J lost 2 bases, with 12 bases between them. This CDR3 comprises 14 residues. The CDR3 reads CASSSRTWNYGYTF. DNA for the CDR3: TGTGCCAGTAGTTCCCGCACATGGAACTATGGCTACACCTTC. The complete variable domain, with remaining parts taken from reference TRBV19 and TRBJ1-2, reads DGGITQSPKYLFRKEGQNVTLSCEQNLNHDAMYWYRQDPGQGLRLIYYSQIVNDFQKGDIAEGYSVSREKKESFPLTVTSAQKNPTAFYLCASSSRTWNYGYTFGSGTRLTVV.

The chain combines TRBV19 with TRBJ2-3, with D possibly being TRBD2 (6 bases). Germline V lookup: CDR1 LNHDA, CDR2 SQIVND (reference sequence). The CDR3 loop spans 15 amino acids. Between the trimmed V and J ends, which lost 3 bases and 1 base, there was a span of 11 bases. CDR3 DNA sequence: TGTGCCAGTAGTATCGGCAGGGAGGGCACAGATACGCAGTATTTT. It specifies CASSIGREGTDTQYF.

The chain recombines TRBV5-6 with TRBJ2-7, with 7 positions matching TRBD1. V gave up 7 bases and J gave up 2 bases; unmatched junction bases: 9. The CDR3 totals 14 residues. In germline, CDR1 is SGHDT, CDR2 YYEEEE. The DNA of the CDR3 is TGTGCCAGCCGCACTAGGGGACAGACCTACGAGCAGTACTTC. This gives the protein CASRTRGQTYEQYF.

The chain joins TRBV19 to TRBJ1-1, with 9 positions matching TRBD1. The CDR3 extends over 13 amino acids. The germline V gene has CDR1 LNHDA and CDR2 SQIVND (reference sequence). J lost 6 bases, V lost 7 bases, and 6 bases had no gene match. The CDR3 is CASTTGGSAEAFF. The CDR3 coding sequence is TGTGCCAGTACCACAGGGGGCAGCGCTGAAGCTTTCTTT.